Below, one T cell receptor beta chain is given with its context. Original methodology: Amplification of reference gene primers provided the estimated nucleated cell counts. Data came from immunoSEQ multiplex PCR; TCRdb stores just in-frame clones and leaves some out. V and J calls and clone size are given by that table; D and trimming were obtained from the DNA. The sample consists of about 280,000 clones, approximately 88% of them appearing once. This record comes from a study of blood T cell repertoires in COVID-19. Study in general: Sample material is recorded as cDNA or gDNA derived from T cells, B-cell-depleted T cells, or PBMCs.

Germline V gene lookup returns CDR1 MNHEY and CDR2 SVGAGI. V was pared by 5 bases and J by 7 bases, with 17 bases between. The CDR3 length is 14 residues. The chain carries TRBV6-5 and TRBJ1-2, with D possibly being TRBD1 (5 bases). The sample taken for sequencing was peripheral blood. The receptor was isolated from a man aged 18 to 35 with active or convalescent COVID-19. The DNA of the CDR3 is TGTGCCAGCAGTCCAGCCGGCCGGGGGGTTGGCTACACCTTC. Translation gives CASSPAGRGVGYTF.